The 26 T cell receptor beta chains reported below all come from one sample, sequenced in a study of early stage breast cancer tumors. Profiling relied on immunoSEQ multiplex PCR, and the TCRdb table lists in-frame clones only, not all of them. This table has approximately 6,400 clones, roughly four fifths appearing once. The sequenced sample was normal breast tissue next to the tumor. These receptors were obtained from a person aged 70 to 85 with breast cancer.

This clone was found a few times. V and J are TRBV5-1 and TRBJ1-2; unclear D gene. Trimming shortened V by 4 bases and J by 7 bases, and 8 bases separated the two germline ends. The CDR3 sequence is 11 residues long. Germline V gives CDR1 SGHRS, CDR2 YFSETQ. For the CDR3, the DNA is TGCGCCAGCAGCGAGGGCTTTGGCTACACCTTC. Translating it yields CASSEGFGYTF.

The J gene is TRBJ2-5, the V gene TRBV7-9; D is perhaps TRBD2 (6 bases). Trimming took off 2 bases at V and 1 base at J, with 14 bases between the two ends. The germline CDR1 and CDR2 sequences are SEHNR and FQNEAQ (reference sequence). The CDR3 runs to 16 residues. The CDR3 loop reads CASSLKSSVLQETQYF. The DNA of the CDR3 is TGTGCCAGCAGCTTAAAGTCTAGCGTACTCCAAGAGACCCAGTACTTC.

The chain recombines TRBV25-1 with TRBJ1-1; 10 bases map to TRBD1. The CDR3 covers 14 residues. Unmatched junction bases numbered 6, after V lost 6 bases and J lost 5 bases. Germline-derived CDR1 and CDR2 are MGHDK and SYGVNS. Here the CDR3 DNA reads TGTGCCAGCAGAGGGACAGGGGAGAGAACTGAAGCTTTCTTT. Protein sequence: CASRGTGERTEAFF.

V gene TRBV30 combines with J gene TRBJ2-1; 10 nucleotides line up with TRBD1. Germline loops: CDR1 GTSNPN, CDR2 SVGIG (reference sequence). The CDR3 length is 11 residues. Trimming cost V 0 bases and J 16 bases; bases outside gene matches: 3. The CDR3 region has the DNA TGTGCCTGGAGTGTAGGGACAGGGGACTTCTTC. Translated, it gives CAWSVGTGDFF.

The gene calls are TRBV5-8 and TRBJ1-6; weak D call: TRBD1 (6 bases). The germline V gene has CDR1 SGHTS and CDR2 YDEGEE. The ends were cut back, 2 bases at V and 7 bases at J, with 10 bases in the middle. CDR3 length equals 14 residues. Here the CDR3 reads CASSFSGENSPLHF. The CDR3 DNA sequence: TGTGCCAGCAGCTTCTCAGGGGAGAATTCACCCCTCCACTTT.

The chain has TRBV14 and TRBJ2-7; the match to TRBD2 covers 7 bases. Germline CDR1 is SGHDN and CDR2 is FVKESK. J lost 2 bases, V lost 2 bases, and 6 bases had no gene match. This CDR3 contains 15 residues. CDR3 sequence reads: CASSQWEGLPYEQYF. DNA of the CDR3: TGTGCCAGCAGCCAATGGGAGGGGTTGCCCTACGAGCAGTACTTC.

V is TRBV4-1 and J is TRBJ1-1, with D perhaps TRBD1 (6 bases). V lost 0 bases to trimming and J lost 1 base, with 12 bases between them. The CDR3 spans 16 residues. The germline V gene has CDR1 MGHRA and CDR2 YSYEKL. CDR3 residues: CASSQEGGSTNTEAFF. DNA of the CDR3: TGCGCCAGCAGCCAAGAAGGGGGATCAACGAACACTGAAGCTTTCTTT.

V and J are TRBV6-1 and TRBJ2-5, with D unclear. The CDR3 sequence is 13 residues long. V lost 5 bases and J lost 5, with 12 bases in between. CDR1 is MNHNS and CDR2 is SASEGT in the germline V gene. CDR3: CASSIADEETQYF. CDR3 coding DNA: TGTGCCAGCAGTATCGCTGATGAGGAGACCCAGTACTTC.

This chain joins TRBV25-1 and TRBJ2-1, with TRBD2 identical over 7 bases. Germline loops: CDR1 MGHDK, CDR2 SYGVNS. V shed 5 bases and J 4 bases; nucleotides not matched to a gene: 8. The CDR3 contains 15 residues. CDR3 residues: CASSSGWEGYNEQFF. The CDR3 region has the DNA TGTGCCAGCAGTTCCGGGTGGGAGGGTTACAATGAGCAGTTCTTC.

The chain recombines TRBV25-1 with TRBJ2-1, with 7 bases lining up with TRBD2. Germline V gene sequence: CDR1 MGHDK, CDR2 SYGVNS. This CDR3 is 16 amino acids long. Losses at the gene ends were 11 bases for V and 5 bases for J; bases not matched to a gene: 18. The CDR3 DNA reads TGTGCCTCTTCTTCAAATCGGGCGGGAGCCAACAATGAGCAGTTCTTC. Translation gives CASSSNRAGANNEQFF. The full variable domain, rest sourced from reference TRBV25-1 and TRBJ2-1, is EADIYQTPRYLVIGTGKKITLECSQTMGHDKMYWYQQDPGMELHLIHYSYGVNSTEKGDLSSESTVSRIRTEHFPLTLESARPSHTSQYLCASSSNRAGANNEQFFGPGTRLTVL.

This clone was observed a single time. The rearrangement joins TRBV7-2 to TRBJ1-1; 8 nucleotides align to TRBD1. Trimming took 1 base from V and 11 from J; bases not matched to a gene: 12. Germline V lookup: CDR1 SGHTA, CDR2 FQGNSA. This CDR3 is 15 amino acids long. The DNA for the CDR3 is TGTGCCAGCAGCTTAGACCGGGACAGGCCCGCGCGGGCTTTCTTT. Its translation: CASSLDRDRPARAFF.

The chain joins TRBV2 to TRBJ2-1; possible D gene TRBD2, 6 bases. Germline V CDR1 and CDR2: SNHLY, FYNNEI. V was trimmed by 9 bases and J by 9 bases, leaving 21 bases between them. The CDR3 has 14 amino acids. CDR3 nucleotide sequence: TGTGCCAGTGGGGGGTCTAGCGCAAGGAGTGAGCAGTTCTTC. The encoded protein is CASGGSSARSEQFF.

The chain is built from TRBV11-2 and TRBJ2-3; 7 nucleotides match TRBD1. Trimming took 3 bases from V and 4 from J; bases not matched to a gene: 4. Germline CDR1 is SGHAT and CDR2 is FQNNGV. The CDR3 covers 14 residues. In nucleotides, the CDR3 is TGTGCCAGCAGCTTGGGGGACAGACCAGATACGCAGTATTTT. As protein: CASSLGDRPDTQYF.

Concerning this clone: The same CDR3 also results from other DNA sequences found in this sample. The chain uses TRBV14 and TRBJ2-7, with D hard to call. CDR3 length equals 11 residues. Germline lookup yields CDR1 SGHDN and CDR2 FVKESK. V gave up 2 bases and J gave up 4 bases, with 3 bases separating them. CDR3 DNA: TGTGCCAGCAGCCAAACTTACGAGCAGTACTTC. It is translated as CASSQTYEQYF.

J is TRBJ1-4 and V is TRBV9; 9 bases agree with TRBD1. Germline V lookup: CDR1 SGDLS, CDR2 YYNGEE. V shed 2 bases and J 8 bases; nucleotides not matched to a gene: 4. The CDR3 sequence is 14 residues long. The chain's CDR3 is CASSVTGGWEKLFF. The CDR3 nucleotides are TGTGCCAGCAGCGTGACAGGGGGATGGGAAAAACTGTTTTTT.

This clone was recorded only once. This sequence joins TRBV6-5 and TRBJ1-4, with D unclear. CDR3 length: 14 amino acids. The germline CDR1 and CDR2 sequences are MNHEY and SVGAGI. V was clipped by 3 bases and J by 10 bases, with 15 bases between them. CDR3 in amino acids: CASSYRRGARKLFF. DNA of the CDR3: TGTGCCAGCAGTTATAGGAGAGGAGCCCGAAAACTGTTTTTT.

The chain has TRBV19 and TRBJ2-3; perhaps TRBD1 as D (6 bases). Trimming removed 5 bases at V and 1 base at J, with 13 bases between. The CDR3 loop spans 15 amino acids. Per the germline V gene, CDR1 is LNHDA and CDR2 is SQIVND (reference sequence). The CDR3 nucleotides are TGTGCCAGTAGTGCGAACAGGGATGGCACAGATACGCAGTATTTT. Protein: CASSANRDGTDTQYF.

V and J are TRBV19 and TRBJ2-5; 8 nucleotides line up with TRBD1. Germline loops: CDR1 LNHDA, CDR2 SQIVND (reference sequence). This CDR3 spans 15 amino acids. With V trimmed by 5 bases and J by 1 base, 6 bases remained unmatched. The CDR3 reads CASSPTGEGQETQYF. The CDR3, as DNA: TGTGCCAGTAGTCCGACAGGGGAAGGCCAAGAGACCCAGTACTTC.

The rearrangement uses TRBV6-6 and TRBJ2-7; the match to TRBD1 covers 8 bases. V gave up 4 bases and J gave up 7 bases; unmatched junction bases: 12. The CDR3 length is 15 residues. Germline V gene data show CDR1 as MNHNY and CDR2 as SVGAGI (reference sequence). The CDR3 bases are TGTGCCAGCAGTTCGGGACAGGTCCAATTTAAGGAGCAGTACTTC. Protein: CASSSGQVQFKEQYF.

In its sample, this clone was seen once. This chain links TRBV6-6 with TRBJ2-4; 8 bases fit TRBD1. V dropped 6 bases and J dropped 4; count of bases not matched to a gene: 5. This CDR3 spans 14 amino acids. Germline values: CDR1 MNHNY, CDR2 SVGAGI (reference sequence). The CDR3 coding sequence is TGTGCCAGCAGCCCATGGACAGGGAAAAACATTCAGTACTTC. It translates to CASSPWTGKNIQYF.

The rearrangement joins TRBV7-2 to TRBJ1-2; D might be TRBD1 (5 bases). Germline loops: CDR1 SGHTA, CDR2 FQGNSA. CDR3 length: 15 residues. V was trimmed by 0 bases and J by 8 bases, leaving 16 bases between them. As DNA, the CDR3 is TGTGCCAGCAGCTTAGCGCTACGGCAGGGAAGCGGCTACACCTTC. Its protein is CASSLALRQGSGYTF.

V usage is TRBV7-7 and J usage is TRBJ1-5, with D unclear. This CDR3 is 13 amino acids long. Germline CDR1 reads SSHAT; CDR2 reads FNYEAQ (reference sequence). Trimming cost V 1 base and J 6 bases, with 7 bases left between them. For the CDR3, the DNA is TGTGCCAGCAGCTTAGGTGAGGGTCAGCCCCAGCATTTT. It encodes CASSLGEGQPQHF.

The chain couples TRBV7-2 to TRBJ1-5; D is unresolved. Per the germline V gene, CDR1 is SGHTA and CDR2 is FQGNSA. The V gene lost 5 bases and the J gene lost 4 bases, with 12 bases spanning the gap. The CDR3 loop spans 14 amino acids. The CDR3 bases are TGTGCCAGCAGCGACTATACACAAAATCAGCCCCAGCATTTT. It specifies CASSDYTQNQPQHF.

V gene TRBV7-8 combines with J gene TRBJ2-3, with TRBD2 matching over 8 bases. Per the germline V gene, CDR1 is SGHVS and CDR2 is FQNEAQ. Trimming took 6 bases from V and 0 from J; bases not matched to a gene: 5. The CDR3 is 15 residues long. The CDR3 nucleotides read TGTGCCAGCAGTCGGAAGCGGGGGAGCACAGATACGCAGTATTTT. Its translation: CASSRKRGSTDTQYF.

V is TRBV13 and J is TRBJ1-3; 8 bases align to TRBD1. The CDR3 length is 16 residues. The V gene end was trimmed by 5 bases and the J gene end by 3 bases; junction bases not matched to a gene: 9. The germline V gene has CDR1 PRHDT and CDR2 FYEKMQ (reference sequence). CDR3 bases: TGTGCCAGCAGCCCCGGACAGGGTCATTATGGAAACACCATATATTTT. It specifies CASSPGQGHYGNTIYF.

This chain joins TRBV7-2 and TRBJ2-1; D is undetermined. Germline assignment: CDR1 SGHTA and CDR2 FQGNSA. Trimming took off 1 base at V and 6 bases at J, with 10 bases between the two ends. There are 14 residues in the CDR3. The CDR3: CASSLDGRSNEQFF. The CDR3 DNA reads as TGTGCCAGCAGCTTAGACGGTAGGAGCAATGAGCAGTTCTTC.